These T cell receptor beta chains were read from a single sample in a study of cytomegalovirus exposure and HLA in healthy donors. TCRdb keeps only in-frame clones here, not all; method: immunoSEQ multiplex PCR. The profile covers 250,000 to 350,000 clones, with around 90% appearing a single time and over 0.9% taken by the ten largest. Sequenced: PBMCs. Every receptor here comes from a man aged 30 to 39 in good health and CMV-seronegative. CDR3s leave out the opening cysteine and the closing phenylalanine or tryptophan. Fields, in order: V gene, J gene, CDR3 protein.

v_gene: TRBV7-2
j_gene: TRBJ2-7
CDR3aa: ASSLGLADPYEQY

v_gene: TRBV7-6
j_gene: TRBJ2-5
CDR3aa: ASSTRTSGGWETQY

v_gene: TRBV6-5
j_gene: TRBJ2-7
CDR3aa: ASRGWQGDSYEQY

v_gene: TRBV5-6
j_gene: TRBJ2-7
CDR3aa: ASSLFLGGQAKIYEQY

v_gene: TRBV6-5
j_gene: TRBJ2-7
CDR3aa: ASSGSQYEQY

v_gene: TRBV5-6
j_gene: TRBJ2-7
CDR3aa: ASSNIFNFRGSLYEQY

v_gene: TRBV5-1
j_gene: TRBJ2-1
CDR3aa: ASSWLRSGGAIWNEQF

v_gene: TRBV6-4
j_gene: TRBJ1-1
CDR3aa: ASSSAPGTEAF

v_gene: TRBV2
j_gene: TRBJ2-6
CDR3aa: ASSWRGQGSLGANVLT

v_gene: TRBV5-1
j_gene: TRBJ1-2
CDR3aa: ASSTTGDHFAGYT

v_gene: TRBV18
j_gene: TRBJ2-3
CDR3aa: ASSRTGGTDTQY

v_gene: TRBV5-4
j_gene: TRBJ2-7
CDR3aa: ASSLGTGYNEQY

v_gene: TRBV5-4
j_gene: TRBJ2-2
CDR3aa: ASSLPTSGDTGELF

v_gene: TRBV7-8
j_gene: TRBJ2-3
CDR3aa: ASSLAGGPADTQY

v_gene: TRBV6-1
j_gene: TRBJ1-6
CDR3aa: ASSGDSPNSPLH

v_gene: TRBV19
j_gene: TRBJ1-2
CDR3aa: ASRAERTGGNYGYT

v_gene: TRBV2
j_gene: TRBJ2-1
CDR3aa: ASSDRVRYNEQF

v_gene: TRBV28
j_gene: TRBJ2-7
CDR3aa: ASSFGRGAYEQY

v_gene: TRBV6-5
j_gene: TRBJ1-2
CDR3aa: ASRSGHYGYT

v_gene: TRBV2
j_gene: TRBJ2-5
CDR3aa: ASSEALYPRGQETQY

v_gene: TRBV4-1
j_gene: TRBJ2-7
CDR3aa: ASSQDRWQGASYEQY

v_gene: TRBV5-1
j_gene: TRBJ1-4
CDR3aa: ASSGRRDRGLSSHEKLF

v_gene: TRBV6-1
j_gene: TRBJ2-7
CDR3aa: ASSGPGQGARDEQY